The source of this T cell receptor beta chain is a study of T cells in women clearing cervical HPV infection. Only in-frame clones appear in the TCRdb table, and some are missing; sequencing was by immunoSEQ multiplex PCR. This sample's clone table lists 15,000 or so clones. Remarks on this clone: The read is 3 residues too short to cover the CDR3 end, so that end is filled in from the germline J gene.

The CDR3 has 15 amino acids. Germline lookup yields CDR1 PRHDT and CDR2 FYEKMQ (reference sequence). V was trimmed by 4 bases and J by 0 bases, leaving 9 bases between them. The clonotype was recovered from a woman aged 18 to 69 with a cervical HPV16 infection that either progressed to CIN3+ or cleared (not recorded which). The sequenced sample consisted of blood buffy coat. The chain is built from TRBV13 and TRBJ1-4, with D perhaps TRBD1 (5 bases). Incomplete CDR3 DNA: TGTGCCAGCAGCTCAACAGGAGCAACTAATGAAAAA. Translated: CASSSTGATNEK. The entire CDR3 is CASSSTGATNEKLFF.